One T cell receptor beta chain is described in this entry. Source study methods: Quantification of nucleated cells was approximated via reference gene primer amplification. Libraries were prepared by immunoSEQ multiplex PCR; TCRdb keeps only in-frame clonotypes and omits some of them. For V, J and clone size, that table is used; D and trimming come from the DNA. This sample yields some 100,000 clones, of which approximately 89% are seen a single time; approximately 10% belongs to the top ten. This CDR3 contains 18 residues. Trimming at V came to 5 bases and at J to 10 bases, leaving 22 bases not matched to a gene. Per germline, CDR1 MGHRA and CDR2 YSYEKL. The sample is drawn from a study of blood T cell repertoires in COVID-19. Study details: Acute and convalescent COVID-19 samples came from the United States, Italy and Spain.

This rearrangement joins TRBV4-1 to TRBJ1-4; 7 bases are shared with TRBD1. The sequenced sample was peripheral blood. The TCR originated in a woman in her twenties or thirties with acute or convalescent COVID-19. This chain's CDR3 is CASSNPGQKKGLGGKLFF. DNA for the CDR3: TGCGCCAGCAGCAATCCGGGACAGAAGAAGGGGCTTGGTGGAAAACTGTTTTTT.